The rows below give T cell receptor beta chains drawn from one sample of a study of cytomegalovirus exposure and HLA in healthy donors. The assay was immunoSEQ multiplex PCR, and TCRdb's table has in-frame clones only and misses some. The table records about 190,000 clones, roughly 79% of them present only once. The sample was PBMCs. All receptors derive from a young woman in good health and CMV-seronegative. The CDR3 runs from the conserved cysteine through the conserved F or W. Each record gives: D gene, V gene, J gene, clone size, CDR3 protein, CDR3 DNA. D genes are given only for firm matches. Size values are once, few and many counts, or a class for expanded clones, and some rows have none.

-	TRBV5-4	TRBJ2-3	-	CASSLGRLGGRDTQYF	TGTGCCAGCAGCTTAGGTCGTCTGGGGGGAAGGGATACGCAGTATTTT
TRBD2	TRBV9	TRBJ2-1	-	CASNSGGSGNEQFF	TGTGCCAGCAACTCGGGAGGATCTGGAAATGAGCAGTTCTTC
-	TRBV5-8	TRBJ2-3	-	CASSLVVTSTDTQYF	TGTGCCAGCAGCTTGGTCGTGACAAGCACAGATACGCAGTATTTT
-	TRBV9	TRBJ1-6	-	CASSVEGRDSPLHF	TGTGCCAGCAGCGTAGAGGGGCGCGATTCACCCCTCCACTTT
-	TRBV4-1	TRBJ2-1	-	CASSQTRDSNNEQFF	TGCGCCAGCAGCCAGACCCGGGACTCTAACAATGAGCAGTTCTTC
-	TRBV19	TRBJ1-3	-	CASSRGDSGNTIYF	TGTGCCAGTAGCCGGGGAGACTCTGGAAACACCATATATTTT
TRBD1	TRBV9	TRBJ1-5	once	CASSTTGGGQPQHF	TGTGCCAGCAGCACCACAGGGGGCGGTCAGCCCCAGCATTTT
TRBD1	TRBV11-2	TRBJ2-7	-	CASSFAGGNEQYF	TGTGCCAGCAGCTTTGCAGGGGGCAACGAGCAGTACTTC
TRBD2	TRBV2	TRBJ2-7	-	CASSEPASGRTYEQYF	TGTGCCAGCAGTGAACCGGCTAGCGGGAGAACATACGAGCAGTACTTC
-	TRBV19	TRBJ1-1	once	CASSINKETEAFF	TGTGCCAGTAGTATTAATAAAGAGACTGAAGCTTTCTTT
-	TRBV7-2	TRBJ2-3	-	CASSLVSAGTDTQYF	TGTGCCAGCAGCTTAGTTAGCGCAGGCACAGATACGCAGTATTTT
-	TRBV30	TRBJ2-7	-	CAWSPPGVSYEQYF	TGTGCCTGGAGTCCCCCGGGAGTATCCTACGAGCAGTACTTC
-	TRBV15	TRBJ1-1	-	CATFQGRHTEAFF	TGTGCCACCTTCCAGGGTCGCCACACTGAAGCTTTCTTT
-	TRBV9	TRBJ1-6	-	CASSAGGEVSYNSPLHF	TGTGCCAGCAGCGCGGGAGGGGAAGTCTCCTATAATTCACCCCTCCACTTT
TRBD1	TRBV7-9	TRBJ2-1	-	CASSLASGTGGFF	TGTGCCAGCAGCTTAGCATCAGGGACAGGTGGCTTCTTC
TRBD1	TRBV28	TRBJ1-2	-	CASSLVGTARNYGYTF	TGTGCCAGCAGTTTAGTGGGGACAGCGAGAAACTATGGCTACACCTTC
-	TRBV29-1	TRBJ2-7	-	CSVVGTLSSYEQYF	TGCAGCGTGGTCGGGACACTGAGCTCCTACGAGCAGTACTTC
-	TRBV15	TRBJ2-5	-	CATSRDRKETQYF	TGTGCCACCAGCAGAGACAGGAAAGAGACCCAGTACTTC
-	TRBV7-9	TRBJ1-3	-	CASSLAGGDSGNTIYF	TGTGCCAGCAGCTTAGCCGGGGGGGACTCTGGAAACACCATATATTTT
TRBD2	TRBV10-1	TRBJ2-1	-	CASSGGTSANEQFF	TGCGCCAGCAGTGGGGGGACTAGCGCCAATGAGCAGTTCTTC
TRBD2	TRBV6-5	TRBJ2-5	-	CASSYGLGEGETQYF	TGTGCCAGCAGTTACGGACTAGGGGAGGGGGAGACCCAGTACTTC
TRBD1	TRBV6-6	TRBJ2-1	-	CATRRDRVDEQFF	TGTGCCACCAGGCGGGACAGGGTCGATGAGCAGTTCTTC
TRBD1	TRBV19	TRBJ1-5	-	CASSGTGDQPQHF	TGTGCCAGTAGCGGGACAGGCGACCAGCCCCAGCATTTT
-	TRBV5-5	TRBJ1-1	-	CASSLRGLNTEAFF	TGTGCCAGCAGCTTGAGGGGATTGAACACTGAAGCTTTCTTT
-	TRBV10-3	TRBJ1-1	-	CAISAYTENTEAFF	TGTGCCATCAGCGCTTATACAGAGAACACTGAAGCTTTCTTT
-	TRBV4-1	TRBJ2-3	few	CASSQPTERDTQYF	TGCGCCAGCAGCCAACCGACGGAGCGAGATACGCAGTATTTT
TRBD2	TRBV29-1	TRBJ2-7	-	CSVEVGLAGVHEQYF	TGCAGCGTTGAAGTGGGACTAGCGGGAGTCCACGAGCAGTACTTC
TRBD1	TRBV7-2	TRBJ1-6	-	CASSLQGFNSPLHF	TGTGCCAGCAGCCTACAGGGGTTCAATTCACCCCTCCACTTT